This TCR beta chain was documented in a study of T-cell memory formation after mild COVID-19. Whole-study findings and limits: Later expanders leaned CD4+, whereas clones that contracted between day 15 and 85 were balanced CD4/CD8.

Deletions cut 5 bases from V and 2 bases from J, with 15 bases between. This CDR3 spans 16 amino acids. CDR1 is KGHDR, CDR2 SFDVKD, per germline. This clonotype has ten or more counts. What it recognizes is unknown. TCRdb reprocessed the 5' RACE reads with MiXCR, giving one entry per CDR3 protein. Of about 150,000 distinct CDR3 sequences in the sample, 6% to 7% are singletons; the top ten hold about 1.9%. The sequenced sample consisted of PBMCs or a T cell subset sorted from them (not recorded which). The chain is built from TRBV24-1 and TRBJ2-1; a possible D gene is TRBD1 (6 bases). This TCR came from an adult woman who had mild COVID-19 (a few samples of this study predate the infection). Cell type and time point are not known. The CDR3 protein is CATSVDRGSTYNEQFF. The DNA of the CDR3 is TGTGCCACCAGTGTGGACAGAGGGTCAACCTACAATGAGCAGTTCTTC.